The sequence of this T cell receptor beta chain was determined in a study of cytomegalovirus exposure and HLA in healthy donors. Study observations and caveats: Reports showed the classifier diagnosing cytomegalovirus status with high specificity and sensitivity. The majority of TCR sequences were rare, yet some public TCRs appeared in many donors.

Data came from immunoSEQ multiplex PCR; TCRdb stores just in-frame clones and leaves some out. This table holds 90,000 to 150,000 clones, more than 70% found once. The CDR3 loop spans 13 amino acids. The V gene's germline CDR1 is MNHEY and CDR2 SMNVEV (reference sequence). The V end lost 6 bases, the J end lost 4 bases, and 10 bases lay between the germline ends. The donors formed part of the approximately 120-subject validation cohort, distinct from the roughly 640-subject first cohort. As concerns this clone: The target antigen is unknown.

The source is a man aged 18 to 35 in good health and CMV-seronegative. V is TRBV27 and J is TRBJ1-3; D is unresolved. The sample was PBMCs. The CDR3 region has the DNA TGTGCCAGCAGCCGGGCGGGAGGAAACACCATATATTTT. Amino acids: CASSRAGGNTIYF.